Shown below are 22 T cell receptor beta chains from a single sample sequenced in a study of blood T cell repertoires in COVID-19. TCRdb's table, derived via immunoSEQ multiplex PCR, lists solely in-frame clones and lacks some. Of some 120,000 clones listed, 88% are singletons. The sample taken for sequencing was peripheral blood. These receptor sequences come from a man aged 50 to 60 with acute or convalescent COVID-19.

V is TRBV7-2 and J is TRBJ2-1, with a tentative D call TRBD1 (6 bases). From germline, CDR1 is SGHTA and CDR2 FQGNSA. Trimming left V 5 bases short and J 10 bases short, with 18 bases between. The CDR3 is made up of 14 amino acids. CDR3 sequence: CASSATFQGSEQFF. The CDR3 DNA follows: TGTGCCAGCAGCGCTACCTTCCAGGGGAGCGAGCAGTTCTTC.

V gene TRBV2 combines with J gene TRBJ1-2; no firm D call. Between the trimmed V and J ends, which lost 4 bases and 2 bases, there was a span of 5 bases. Germline lookup yields CDR1 SNHLY and CDR2 FYNNEI. The CDR3 extends over 12 amino acids. The CDR3 DNA follows: TGTGCCAGCAGTGCTGAGAACTATGGCTACACCTTC. Translated, it gives CASSAENYGYTF.

The chain uses TRBV27 and TRBJ2-1; 8 bases line up with TRBD1. The CDR3 loop spans 18 amino acids. V was clipped by 2 bases and J by 10 bases; unmatched bases: 19. Germline V gene sequence: CDR1 MNHEY, CDR2 SMNVEV (reference sequence). The CDR3 sequence is CASSLTRTGSFLIGEQFF. The CDR3 bases are TGTGCCAGCAGTTTAACTCGGACAGGGTCCTTCCTTATCGGGGAGCAGTTCTTC.

V usage is TRBV9 and J usage is TRBJ2-1; a possible D gene is TRBD2 (5 bases). This CDR3 spans 14 amino acids. The V and J ends lost 7 bases and 0 bases respectively, with 11 bases between them. Germline V gene sequence: CDR1 SGDLS, CDR2 YYNGEE. The CDR3 protein is CASDGGFSYNEQFF. CDR3 DNA: TGTGCCAGCGACGGCGGGTTCTCCTACAATGAGCAGTTCTTC.

J is TRBJ1-5 and V is TRBV19; D ambiguous. Germline V gives CDR1 LNHDA, CDR2 SQIVND (reference sequence). V lost 5 bases to trimming and J lost 10 bases, with 15 bases between them. The CDR3 covers 13 residues. The CDR3 spells CASSDRVDFPQHF. In nucleotides, the CDR3 is TGTGCCAGTAGTGATCGGGTGGACTTCCCCCAGCATTTT. The entire variable domain, with the rest obtained from reference TRBV19 and TRBJ1-5, is as follows: DGGITQSPKYLFRKEGQNVTLSCEQNLNHDAMYWYRQDPGQGLRLIYYSQIVNDFQKGDIAEGYSVSREKKESFPLTVTSAQKNPTAFYLCASSDRVDFPQHFGDGTRLSIL.

The CDR3 loop reads CASSLRTSTGVTEAFF. The DNA for the CDR3 is TGTGCCAGCAGTCTCCGGACCTCTACCGGGGTCACTGAAGCTTTCTTT. The rearrangement links TRBV27 to TRBJ1-1; D remains unclear. CDR3 size: 16 residues. The V and J ends lost 5 bases and 4 bases respectively, with 20 bases between them. The V gene's germline CDR1 is MNHEY and CDR2 SMNVEV (reference sequence).

CDR3 nucleotides: TGTGCCAGTAGTCCCGGGACAGGGGGGAACACTGAAGCTTTCTTT. It encodes CASSPGTGGNTEAFF. The chain couples TRBV19 to TRBJ1-1; 11 bases match TRBD1. CDR1 LNHDA and CDR2 SQIVND come from the germline V gene (reference sequence). The V and J ends lost 5 bases and 1 base, in that order; junction bases with no gene match: 3. The CDR3 spans 15 residues. Supplemented by reference TRBV19 and TRBJ1-1, the full variable domain reads DGGITQSPKYLFRKEGQNVTLSCEQNLNHDAMYWYRQDPGQGLRLIYYSQIVNDFQKGDIAEGYSVSREKKESFPLTVTSAQKNPTAFYLCASSPGTGGNTEAFFGQGTRLTVV.

The chain joins TRBV10-3 to TRBJ2-1; D is undetermined. This CDR3 has 12 amino acids. V was cut by 6 bases and J by 5 bases, with 8 bases left in between. CDR1 is ENHRY and CDR2 is SYGVKD in the germline V gene. CDR3: CAIRLLNNEQFF. As DNA, the CDR3 is TGTGCCATCAGGCTATTAAACAATGAGCAGTTCTTC.

The V call is TRBV27, the J call TRBJ2-2; 14 positions match TRBD2. J lost 3 bases, V lost 2 bases, and 2 bases had no gene match. The germline V gene has CDR1 MNHEY and CDR2 SMNVEV (reference sequence). The CDR3 is 17 amino acids. The CDR3 nucleotides are TGTGCCAGCAGTTTAGGACTAGCGGGAGGTTACACCGGGGAGCTGTTTTTT. Amino acids: CASSLGLAGGYTGELFF.

There are a few counts of this clone. This chain joins TRBV28 and TRBJ2-1; D is possibly TRBD2 (6 bases). This CDR3 has 15 residues. The V gene's germline CDR1 is MDHEN and CDR2 SYDVKM. Trimming cost V 5 bases and J 7 bases, with 18 bases left between them. The CDR3 DNA sequence: TGTGCCAGCAGTGTGGGCGGCGCTGGGAGGAATGAGCAGTTCTTC. This codes for CASSVGGAGRNEQFF.

The gene calls are TRBV27 and TRBJ1-6; weak D call: TRBD1 (5 bases). Germline CDR1 MNHEY, CDR2 SMNVEV (reference sequence). Trimming cost V 6 bases and J 9 bases, with 21 bases left between them. CDR3 length: 16 residues. CDR3 sequence: CASRGQSARDSSPLHF. CDR3 nucleotides: TGTGCCAGCAGAGGACAATCCGCCAGGGATTCTTCACCCCTCCACTTT.

The V call is TRBV6-5, the J call TRBJ1-1; maybe TRBD1 (6 bases). This CDR3 is 15 amino acids long. CDR1 and CDR2 from the germline V gene are MNHEY and SVGAGI. The V gene lost 2 bases and the J gene lost 6 bases, with 16 bases spanning the gap. The CDR3 region has the DNA TGTGCCAGCAGTTACGTCGGGGGCGGGGGCTCTGAAGCTTTCTTT. It encodes CASSYVGGGGSEAFF.

The chain uses TRBV6-6 and TRBJ2-7, with D possibly TRBD2 on 6 matching bases. The CDR3 sequence is 16 residues long. Germline-derived CDR1 and CDR2 are MNHNY and SVGAGI (reference sequence). With 7 bases removed from V and 0 bases from J, the gap between germline ends came to 19 bases. The CDR3, as DNA: TGTGCCAGCAAGGACGTGGGGGGATCGAACTCCTACGAGCAGTACTTC. It is translated as CASKDVGGSNSYEQYF.

This clone was seen more than once but under ten times. The V and J genes are TRBV3-1 (or the pseudogene TRBV3-2) and TRBJ2-3; tentatively, D is TRBD2 (5 bases). Trimming took 4 bases from V and 2 from J, leaving 13 bases between them. In germline, CDR1 is LGHDT, CDR2 YNNKEL (reference sequence). This CDR3 contains 15 residues. CDR3 sequence (DNA): TGTGCCAGCAGCCCTCAGTTCGGGGTCACAGATACGCAGTATTTT. Translating gives CASSPQFGVTDTQYF.

V and J are TRBV27 and TRBJ2-6; a weak D match, TRBD2 (6 bases). The germline V gene has CDR1 MNHEY and CDR2 SMNVEV (reference sequence). Trimming removed 3 bases at V and 1 base at J, with 10 bases between. This CDR3 spans 16 amino acids. CDR3 bases: TGTGCCAGCAGTTTCGCCGCGGGATCTGGGGCCAACGTCCTGACTTTC. Protein product: CASSFAAGSGANVLTF.

The chain employs TRBV5-4 and TRBJ2-2; D is unclear. This CDR3 spans 14 amino acids. Trimming pared 4 bases from V and 4 bases from J, leaving 11 bases between. Germline CDR1 SGHNT, CDR2 YYREEE (reference sequence). The CDR3 loop reads CASSDYTPTGELFF. The CDR3 DNA is TGTGCCAGCAGCGATTATACACCCACCGGGGAGCTGTTTTTT.

The chain employs TRBV7-9 and TRBJ1-1; D may be TRBD1 (6 bases). In germline, CDR1 is SEHNR, CDR2 FQNEAQ (reference sequence). There are 14 residues in the CDR3. The V end was cut by 5 bases, the J end by 5 bases, with 15 bases between. The CDR3 spells CASSRPTGSTEAFF. The CDR3, as DNA: TGTGCCAGCAGCAGGCCCACAGGGTCGACTGAAGCTTTCTTT.

The rearrangement joins TRBV19 to TRBJ1-5, with TRBD1 as a possible D gene (6 bases). Trimming shortened V by 5 bases and J by 7 bases, and 12 bases separated the two germline ends. Germline loops: CDR1 LNHDA, CDR2 SQIVND (reference sequence). CDR3 size: 13 residues. CDR3 nucleotide sequence: TGTGCCAGTAGTCTCCGACAGGAACAGCCCCAGCATTTT. Encoded protein: CASSLRQEQPQHF.

The chain joins TRBV15 to TRBJ1-6, with 9 bases that match TRBD1. Germline V CDR1 and CDR2: LNHNV, YYDKDF (reference sequence). The junction had 10 bases not matched to a gene; V was cut back by 2 bases and J by 14 bases. This CDR3 is 15 amino acids long. CDR3 sequence (DNA): TGTGCCACCAGCAGACCAACAGGGGGCGAGGTAACCCTCCACTTT. This sequence encodes CATSRPTGGEVTLHF.

The V and J genes are TRBV20-1 and TRBJ2-7, with 9 bases that match TRBD2. Germline V gene data show CDR1 as DFQATT and CDR2 as SNEGSKA (reference sequence). V trimming: 3 bases; J trimming: 0 bases; junction bases outside the gene matches: 6. The CDR3 is made up of 15 amino acids. The CDR3 sequence: CSASALAGTSYEQYF. CDR3 in DNA: TGCAGTGCTAGTGCCCTAGCGGGGACCTCCTACGAGCAGTACTTC.

The rearrangement joins TRBV24-1 to TRBJ2-7; 10 bases fit TRBD1. The CDR3 totals 16 residues. From germline, CDR1 is KGHDR and CDR2 SFDVKD. With V trimmed by 2 bases and J by 1 base, 4 bases remained unmatched. The chain's CDR3 is CATSDSGTGDSYEQYF. CDR3 DNA sequence: TGTGCCACCAGTGATTCCGGGACAGGGGATTCCTACGAGCAGTACTTC.

The rearrangement joins TRBV5-4 to TRBJ2-5, with D possibly being TRBD1 (5 bases). Trimming removed 4 bases at V and 0 bases at J, with 10 bases between. Germline V gene lookup returns CDR1 SGHNT and CDR2 YYREEE (reference sequence). The CDR3 covers 14 residues. For the CDR3, the DNA is TGTGCCAGCAGCCAAGACAGATACCAAGAGACCCAGTACTTC. It is translated as CASSQDRYQETQYF.